A single sample is the source of the 5 T cell receptor beta chains below, sequenced in a study of cytomegalovirus exposure and HLA in healthy donors (TCRdb year 2017). The library was produced with the immunoSEQ multiplex PCR assay. For the multiplex PCR, a mixture combining 60 forward primers for TCR Vbeta segments and 13 reverse primers for TCR Jbeta segments was used. This immuneACCESS table, as held by TCRdb, lists in-frame sequences with V and J called but not all clones. Of the missing ones, under half trace to an unresolved V gene in checked studies; the others have no known cause. The sample's table lists a count of fewer than 130,000 clones. The top ten clones comprise roughly 0.64% of the sample. The sample comprised PBMCs. These receptors were taken from a man in his fifties in good health and CMV-seronegative.

The chain carries TRBV4-3 and TRBJ2-4; D possibly corresponds to TRBD2 (6 bases). Trimming took off 1 base at V and 0 bases at J, with 19 bases between the two ends. The germline CDR1 and CDR2 sequences are LGHNA and YSLEER. The CDR3 totals 19 residues. CDR3 sequence: CASSQVIGIADLAKNIQYF. The CDR3 region has the DNA TGCGCCAGCAGCCAAGTGATAGGAATAGCGGATTTAGCCAAAAACATTCAGTACTTC.

The chain combines TRBV11-2 with TRBJ1-4; 9 bases agree with TRBD1. Germline V gives CDR1 SGHAT, CDR2 FQNNGV. The J segment lost 8 bases and the V segment lost 6 bases, leaving 7 bases of the junction unmatched. There are 14 residues in the CDR3. CDR3 nucleotide sequence: TGTGCCAGCAGTCGGGGACAGGGAGCGGAAAAACTGTTTTTT. As protein: CASSRGQGAEKLFF.

This chain joins TRBV5-1 and TRBJ2-7; 10 bases match TRBD2. J gave up 3 bases and V 4 bases, and 7 bases lay outside the gene matches. Looked up from germline, CDR1 is SGHRS and CDR2 is YFSETQ. The CDR3 is 15 amino acids. As DNA, the CDR3 is TGCGCCAGCAGCCTTGGACTAGCGGACGTCTACGAGCAGTACTTC. Protein sequence: CASSLGLADVYEQYF.

The chain combines TRBV9 with TRBJ1-1; TRBD1 matches 7 bases. Germline CDR1 SGDLS, CDR2 YYNGEE. With 3 bases clipped from V and 1 base from J, the junction kept 6 bases outside the gene matches. The CDR3 consists of 15 residues. CDR3 nucleotide sequence: TGTGCCAGCAGCGCGAGAGACAGGGAGAACACTGAAGCTTTCTTT. Its translation is CASSARDRENTEAFF.

V is TRBV19 and J is TRBJ2-5, with 9 bases aligning to TRBD2. J was trimmed by 4 bases and V by 3 bases; bases with no gene match: 6. Per germline, CDR1 LNHDA and CDR2 SQIVND (reference sequence). This CDR3 spans 15 amino acids. CDR3 amino acids: CASSMSGTSIETQYF. CDR3 in DNA: TGTGCCAGTAGTATGTCTGGGACTAGCATAGAGACCCAGTACTTC. Combining the CDR3 with reference TRBV19 and TRBJ2-5 gives the whole variable domain DGGITQSPKYLFRKEGQNVTLSCEQNLNHDAMYWYRQDPGQGLRLIYYSQIVNDFQKGDIAEGYSVSREKKESFPLTVTSAQKNPTAFYLCASSMSGTSIETQYFGPGTRLLVL.